The sequence of this TCR beta chain was determined in a study of T cells in Graves' hyperthyroidism and ophthalmopathy. General study points: Most clonotypes expanded in thyroid above 0.001 were likewise present in blood. Prediction of ophthalmopathy progression came a median around 6.1 months pre-onset.

Ophthalmopathy in the patients scored at least 3 on Clinical Activity Score and at least 4 on NOSPECS grade, lasting under 3 months. Fresh peripheral blood, roughly 9.8 ml of it, supplied the PBMCs. RNA transcripts served as the template for amplifying TCR beta CDR3 regions. First-round RT-PCR targeting the TCR CDR3 was performed with the HTBI primer set. TCRdb processed the multiplex PCR reads anew with MiXCR; each CDR3 protein has one entry. The profile shows about 330,000 distinct CDR3 sequences, roughly an eighth of them singletons. The CDR3 spans 16 residues. Germline V CDR1 and CDR2: SGHAT, FQNNGV. The V and J ends lost 1 base and 6 bases, in that order; junction bases with no gene match: 9. In its sample, this clonotype was seen many times. Its target is unknown.

This receptor was taken from a woman in her thirties or forties with Graves' ophthalmopathy. The specimen was blood. This chain links TRBV11-2 with TRBJ2-3, with 8 bases aligning to TRBD1. The CDR3 sequence is CASSLVRGQGLDTQYF. The CDR3 bases are TGTGCCAGCAGCTTAGTCAGAGGACAGGGTCTGGATACGCAGTATTTT.